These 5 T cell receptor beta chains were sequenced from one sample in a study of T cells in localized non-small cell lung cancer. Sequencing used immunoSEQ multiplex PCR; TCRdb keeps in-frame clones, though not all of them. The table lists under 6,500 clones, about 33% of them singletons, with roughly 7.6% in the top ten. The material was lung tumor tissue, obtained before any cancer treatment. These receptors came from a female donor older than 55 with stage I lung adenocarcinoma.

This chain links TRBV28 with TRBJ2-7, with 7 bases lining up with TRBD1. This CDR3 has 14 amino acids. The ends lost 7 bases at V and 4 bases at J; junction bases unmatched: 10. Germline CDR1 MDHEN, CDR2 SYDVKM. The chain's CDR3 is CASTPTGAPYEQYF. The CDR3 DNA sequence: TGTGCCAGCACCCCCACAGGGGCCCCTTACGAGCAGTACTTC.

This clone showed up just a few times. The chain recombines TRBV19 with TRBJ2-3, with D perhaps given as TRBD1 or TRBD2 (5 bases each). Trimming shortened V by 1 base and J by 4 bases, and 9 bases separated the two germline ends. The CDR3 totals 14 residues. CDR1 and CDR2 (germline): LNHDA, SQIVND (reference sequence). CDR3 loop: CASSIVGAADTQYF. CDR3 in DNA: TGTGCCAGTAGTATAGTCGGGGCGGCAGATACGCAGTATTTT.

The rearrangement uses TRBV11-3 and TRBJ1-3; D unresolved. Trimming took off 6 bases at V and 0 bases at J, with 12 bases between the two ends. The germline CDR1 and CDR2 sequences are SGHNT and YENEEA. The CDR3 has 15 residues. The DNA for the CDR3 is TGTGCCAGCAGGACGACCCGAAGCTCTGGAAACACCATATATTTT. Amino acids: CASRTTRSSGNTIYF.

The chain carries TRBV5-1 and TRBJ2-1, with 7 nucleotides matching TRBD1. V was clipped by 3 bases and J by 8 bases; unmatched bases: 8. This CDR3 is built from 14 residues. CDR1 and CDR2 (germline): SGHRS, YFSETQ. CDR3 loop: CASSSEEQGYEQFF. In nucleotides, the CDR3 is TGCGCCAGCAGCTCAGAAGAACAGGGGTATGAGCAGTTCTTC.

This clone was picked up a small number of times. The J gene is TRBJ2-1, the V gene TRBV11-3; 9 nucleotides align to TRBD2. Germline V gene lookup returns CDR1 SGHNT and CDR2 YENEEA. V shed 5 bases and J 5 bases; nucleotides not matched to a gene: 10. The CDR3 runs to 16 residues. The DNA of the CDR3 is TGTGCCAGCAGCCCTACCGACGGGACTAGCCACAATGAGCAGTTCTTC. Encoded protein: CASSPTDGTSHNEQFF.